This TCR beta chain was observed in a study of vaccination and CD4 T cells after COVID-19. Study as a whole: Typically, post-vaccine samples were obtained a median about 79 days after dose two, within a range of 14 to 241.

The Oncomine TCR Beta short-read assay sequenced DNA from cultured CD4+ T cells. TCRdb independently ran MiXCR on the PCR reads; one entry per CDR3 protein. This sample carries a few thousand distinct CDR3 sequences, 25% to 35% of them seen once, and the ten largest clones take about 18%. Described treatment: roughly 10-day PBMC culture with coronavirus spike peptide pools or control peptides (ViraFEST assay). One should note that the unexposed donor's CD4+ T cells were collected before the COVID-19 pandemic (2011-2018). Using peptide pools, antigen-specific T cells were expanded in ViraFEST before TCRs were sequenced. The CDR3 is 13 amino acids. V was clipped by 4 bases and J by 2 bases, with 8 bases between them. Notes on this clonotype: Its antigen is unidentified.

The chain combines TRBV12-3 or TRBV12-4 with TRBJ1-2, with a weak D call TRBD1 (5 bases). Sequencing was carried out using CD4+ T cells from blood, cultured in vitro. The origin of this receptor is a human donor in good health. The CDR3 region is CASSSGKNYGYTF. CDR3 coding DNA: TGTGCCAGCAGTTCAGGGAAAAACTATGGCTACACCTTC.